These 22 T cell receptor beta chains share one sample of origin, sequenced in a study of OX40 agonist ivuxolimab in advanced cancers. Sequencing used immunoSEQ multiplex PCR; TCRdb keeps in-frame clones, though not all of them. The profile shows 100,000 to 110,000 clones, 75% to 90% of them singletons. This specimen consisted of CD4+ or CD8+ T cells sorted from blood, obtained in a trial of the OX40 agonist ivuxolimab. These receptors were obtained from an adult with an advanced solid tumor such as melanoma, head and neck, liver or kidney cancer.

J is TRBJ2-7 and V is TRBV11-2, with 9 positions matching TRBD2. CDR1 and CDR2 (germline): SGHAT, FQNNGV. The CDR3 extends over 15 amino acids. V lost 3 bases to trimming and J lost 5 bases; unmatched junction nucleotides: 8. The CDR3 nucleotides read TGTGCCAGCAGCTTTGCGTCCGCGGGAGGGAACGAGCAGTACTTC. Translating it yields CASSFASAGGNEQYF.

V and J are TRBV2 and TRBJ1-5; D is undetermined. This CDR3 is built from 13 residues. Germline V gives CDR1 SNHLY, CDR2 FYNNEI. V gave up 7 bases and J gave up 0 bases, with 7 bases separating them. CDR3 sequence: CASKVYSNQPQHF. The DNA for the CDR3 is TGTGCCAGCAAAGTTTATAGCAATCAGCCCCAGCATTTT.

This clone came up once. The chain employs TRBV5-4 and TRBJ2-1; 12 bases fit TRBD2. CDR3 size: 18 residues. The V segment lost 4 bases and the J segment 0 bases; nucleotides outside the gene matches: 8. Looked up from germline, CDR1 is SGHNT and CDR2 is YYREEE (reference sequence). The CDR3: CASSRLAGAPSSYNEQFF. In DNA, the CDR3 is TGTGCCAGCAGCCGACTAGCGGGAGCACCAAGCTCCTACAATGAGCAGTTCTTC.

The V gene is TRBV2, the J gene TRBJ1-6; tentatively, D is TRBD1 (5 bases). The CDR3 consists of 15 residues. Germline V lookup: CDR1 SNHLY, CDR2 FYNNEI. The ends were cut back, 3 bases at V and 6 bases at J, with 12 bases in the middle. The CDR3 DNA sequence: TGTGCCAGCAGTGAGTGGGGGGAATTTAATTCACCCCTCCACTTT. Its protein product is CASSEWGEFNSPLHF. Drawing the rest from reference TRBV2 and TRBJ1-6, the complete variable domain is EPEVTQTPSHQVTQMGQEVILRCVPISNHLYFYWYRQILGQKVEFLVSFYNNEISEKSEIFDDQFSVERPDGSNFTLKIRSTKLEDSAMYFCASSEWGEFNSPLHFGNGTRLTVT.

The chain combines TRBV5-1 with TRBJ2-1; D is perhaps TRBD2 (7 bases). The germline V gene has CDR1 SGHRS and CDR2 YFSETQ. The CDR3 has 17 amino acids. Trimming removed 0 bases from V and 8 bases from J, with 21 bases in between. This CDR3 is CASSLAGAGVGRDEQFF. The CDR3 region has the DNA TGCGCCAGCAGCTTGGCAGGGGCGGGAGTAGGGAGGGATGAGCAGTTCTTC.

This sequence joins TRBV5-1 and TRBJ2-7; 7 bases match TRBD1. The V gene's germline CDR1 is SGHRS and CDR2 YFSETQ. With 1 base clipped from V and 3 bases from J, the junction kept 7 bases outside the gene matches. The CDR3 covers 15 residues. This chain's CDR3 is CASSLLGQAVYEQYF. CDR3 bases: TGCGCCAGCAGCTTGCTCGGACAGGCGGTCTACGAGCAGTACTTC.

The chain links TRBV5-1 to TRBJ2-3, with 7 bases identical to TRBD1. The germline gives CDR1 SGHRS, CDR2 YFSETQ. The CDR3 has 15 residues. V shed 0 bases, J shed 3 bases, and the junction held 4 bases outside the gene matches. CDR3 sequence reads: CASSLGQGFTDTQYF. Here the CDR3 DNA reads TGCGCCAGCAGCTTGGGACAGGGTTTTACAGATACGCAGTATTTT.

The V and J genes are TRBV27 and TRBJ2-3; no reliable D call. This CDR3 is built from 11 residues. Germline CDR1 and CDR2: MNHEY and SMNVEV (reference sequence). With 3 bases removed from V and 6 bases from J, the gap between germline ends came to 4 bases. The CDR3 nucleotides are TGTGCCAGCAGTTTTGGGGATACGCAGTATTTT. Its translation is CASSFGDTQYF.

The V gene is TRBV27, the J gene TRBJ2-3; TRBD1 matches 7 bases. Germline lookup yields CDR1 MNHEY and CDR2 SMNVEV (reference sequence). J lost 0 bases, V lost 2 bases, and 8 bases had no gene match. This CDR3 contains 17 residues. The CDR3 is CASSLTTTGLSTDTQYF. Here the CDR3 DNA reads TGTGCCAGCAGTTTAACCACGACAGGGCTAAGCACAGATACGCAGTATTTT.

The V call is TRBV10-3, the J call TRBJ2-1; the match to TRBD2 covers 12 bases. V lost 5 bases, J lost 9 bases, and 5 bases stayed unmatched. Per germline, CDR1 ENHRY and CDR2 SYGVKD. This CDR3 has 14 residues. The CDR3 spells CAISRLAGDIEQFF. The CDR3 DNA sequence: TGTGCCATCAGTAGACTAGCGGGAGACATTGAGCAGTTCTTC.

J is TRBJ2-7 and V is TRBV5-1; D not certain. CDR3 length: 15 amino acids. Germline lookup yields CDR1 SGHRS and CDR2 YFSETQ. Between the trimmed V and J ends, which lost 4 bases and 3 bases, there was a span of 17 bases. CDR3 bases: TGCGCCAGCAGCCGAGGTGGGCAATTCAGCTACGAGCAGTACTTC. Protein sequence: CASSRGGQFSYEQYF.

V and J are TRBV6-1 and TRBJ2-7; D is undetermined. Germline CDR1 reads MNHNS; CDR2 reads SASEGT. Deletions cut 6 bases from V and 0 bases from J, with 9 bases between. This CDR3 region has 13 residues. DNA for the CDR3: TGTGCCAGCAGGGAACACAGCTCCTACGAGCAGTACTTC. This encodes CASREHSSYEQYF.

The DNA of the CDR3 is TGTGCCTGGAGTCCCGACGGACAGAACACTGAAGCTTTCTTT. Translated, it gives CAWSPDGQNTEAFF. V usage is TRBV30 and J usage is TRBJ1-1, with D possibly TRBD1 on 5 matching bases. V was cut by 2 bases and J by 1 base, with 11 bases left in between. Germline assignment: CDR1 GTSNPN and CDR2 SVGIG (reference sequence). CDR3 size: 14 residues.

This chain connects TRBV7-8 to TRBJ2-5; 8 nucleotides match TRBD1. Germline V gene lookup returns CDR1 SGHVS and CDR2 FQNEAQ. This CDR3 contains 13 residues. V was pared by 4 bases and J by 9 bases, with 7 bases of the junction left unmatched. The CDR3 DNA reads as TGTGCCAGCAGCTGGGACAGGTCGGTGGCCCAGTACTTC. Translated: CASSWDRSVAQYF. Combining the CDR3 with reference TRBV7-8 and TRBJ2-5 gives the whole variable domain GAGVSQSPRYKVAKRGQDVALRCDPISGHVSLFWYQQALGQGPEFLTYFQNEAQLDKSGLPSDRFFAERPEGSVSTLKIQRTQQEDSAVYLCASSWDRSVAQYFGPGTRLLVL.

This rearrangement joins TRBV5-4 to TRBJ2-3; D call uncertain. Trimming took 0 bases from V and 4 from J, leaving 3 bases between them. This CDR3 is 12 amino acids long. Germline V gives CDR1 SGHNT, CDR2 YYREEE (reference sequence). The CDR3 sequence is CASSLVSDTQYF. The CDR3 DNA sequence: TGTGCCAGCAGCTTGGTCTCAGATACGCAGTATTTT.

The CDR3 loop reads CASSEATGGFAGELFF. In DNA, the CDR3 is TGTGCCAGCAGTGAAGCCACAGGGGGCTTCGCCGGGGAGCTGTTTTTT. The V and J genes are TRBV6-1 and TRBJ2-2, with TRBD1 identical over 9 bases. The germline CDR1 and CDR2 sequences are MNHNS and SASEGT. V shed 0 bases, J shed 6 bases, and the junction held 5 bases outside the gene matches. This CDR3 comprises 16 residues.

The chain uses TRBV15 and TRBJ2-1; weak D call: TRBD2 (6 bases). V was cut by 4 bases and J by 5 bases, with 15 bases left in between. CDR3 length equals 15 residues. CDR1 LNHNV and CDR2 YYDKDF come from the germline V gene (reference sequence). This chain's CDR3 is CATSTGTQLHNEQFF. As DNA, the CDR3 is TGTGCCACCAGCACCGGGACTCAGTTACACAATGAGCAGTTCTTC.

The chain couples TRBV19 to TRBJ2-3; 7 positions agree with TRBD2. V trimming: 5 bases; J trimming: 4 bases; junction bases outside the gene matches: 3. The CDR3 totals 13 residues. Germline V CDR1 and CDR2: LNHDA, SQIVND (reference sequence). CDR3 nucleotide sequence: TGTGCCAGTAGTTGGGGGGGTGCAGATACGCAGTATTTT. As protein: CASSWGGADTQYF.

The chain employs TRBV18 and TRBJ1-5, with D maybe TRBD1 (5 bases). Germline CDR1 and CDR2: KGHSH and LQKENI. V was trimmed by 4 bases and J by 0 bases, leaving 7 bases between them. The CDR3 runs to 14 residues. CDR3 DNA sequence: TGTGCCAGCTCACGGGGCGGTAGCAATCAGCCCCAGCATTTT. It is translated as CASSRGGSNQPQHF.

The chain combines TRBV14 with TRBJ2-5; D remains ambiguous. Germline values: CDR1 SGHDN, CDR2 FVKESK. Trimming pared 2 bases from V and 4 bases from J, leaving 8 bases between. There are 13 residues in the CDR3. CDR3 in DNA: TGTGCCAGCAGCCAACGCAGGATAGAGACCCAGTACTTC. Translation gives CASSQRRIETQYF.

V is TRBV27 and J is TRBJ2-6; D is possibly TRBD1 (5 bases). The germline V gene has CDR1 MNHEY and CDR2 SMNVEV (reference sequence). This CDR3 is 17 amino acids long. Deletions cut 7 bases from V and 2 bases from J, with 18 bases between. The CDR3 DNA follows: TGTGCCAGCACTCGCATGACCTGGGGCGCTGGGGCCAACGTCCTGACTTTC. It codes for CASTRMTWGAGANVLTF.

The rearrangement joins TRBV9 to TRBJ2-2, with D perhaps TRBD2 (7 bases). CDR1 and CDR2 from the germline V gene are SGDLS and YYNGEE. The V end lost 0 bases, the J end lost 6 bases, and 18 bases lay between the germline ends. This CDR3 has 17 amino acids. CDR3 in amino acids: CASSVGGGGRSPGELFF. CDR3 nucleotides: TGTGCCAGCAGCGTAGGGGGAGGGGGGCGCTCCCCCGGGGAGCTGTTTTTT.